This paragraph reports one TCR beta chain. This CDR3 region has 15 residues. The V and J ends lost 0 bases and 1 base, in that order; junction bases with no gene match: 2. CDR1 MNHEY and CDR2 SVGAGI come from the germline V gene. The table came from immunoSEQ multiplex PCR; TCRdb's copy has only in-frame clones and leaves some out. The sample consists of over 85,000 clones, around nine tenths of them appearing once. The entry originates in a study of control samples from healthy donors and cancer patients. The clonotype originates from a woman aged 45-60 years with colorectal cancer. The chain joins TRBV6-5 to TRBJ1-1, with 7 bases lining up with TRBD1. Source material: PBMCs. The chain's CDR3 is CASSYSGQTNTEAFF. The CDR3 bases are TGTGCCAGCAGTTACTCGGGACAGACGAACACTGAAGCTTTCTTT.